This T cell receptor beta chain was obtained from a study of blood T cell repertoires in COVID-19. Clones were read by immunoSEQ multiplex PCR, and TCRdb kept only the in-frame ones, dropping some. The profile shows 70,000 or so clones, around 90% of them singletons. Trimming cost V 6 bases and J 4 bases, with 10 bases left between them. There are 13 residues in the CDR3. Sequencing used peripheral blood. The V call is TRBV12-3 or TRBV12-4, the J call TRBJ1-5; the D gene is possibly TRBD1 (6 bases). The clonotype was recovered from a human donor in a cohort sampled during active COVID-19. In DNA, the CDR3 is TGTGCCAGCAGCTCACAGGGAAATCAGCCCCAGCATTTT. It translates to CASSSQGNQPQHF.